Below are 30 T cell receptor beta chains sequenced from a single sample in a study of control samples from healthy donors and cancer patients. The assay was immunoSEQ multiplex PCR, and TCRdb's table has in-frame clones only and misses some. The table records some 120,000 clones, roughly 90% of them present only once. Sequencing was done on a sample of blood. The receptor source for this set is a man younger than 35 in good health.

The rearrangement joins TRBV4-1 to TRBJ1-6; D may be TRBD1 (6 bases). The length of the CDR3 is 16 residues. Germline CDR1 MGHRA, CDR2 YSYEKL. Trimming pared 1 base from V and 6 bases from J, leaving 13 bases between. CDR3 sequence reads: CASSQVQGGRNSPLHF. The CDR3 region has the DNA TGCGCCAGCAGCCAAGTACAGGGAGGTCGTAATTCACCCCTCCACTTT.

This chain links TRBV27 with TRBJ1-4, with D hard to call. The germline V gene has CDR1 MNHEY and CDR2 SMNVEV (reference sequence). The CDR3 totals 13 residues. Trimming took off 6 bases at V and 8 bases at J, with 13 bases between the two ends. Written as DNA, the CDR3 is TGTGCCAGCAGATCAATCGACGACGAAAAACTGTTTTTT. It is translated as CASRSIDDEKLFF.

The chain is built from TRBV19 and TRBJ1-1; D is unresolved. Trimming stripped 4 bases from V and 5 bases from J, with 11 bases between. This CDR3 spans 13 amino acids. CDR1 is LNHDA, CDR2 SQIVND, per germline (reference sequence). CDR3 loop: CASSTWKGTEAFF. CDR3 in DNA: TGTGCCAGTAGTACCTGGAAAGGAACTGAAGCTTTCTTT.

This rearrangement joins TRBV6-5 to TRBJ2-7; TRBD2 agrees at 11 bases. V shed 4 bases and J 4 bases; nucleotides not matched to a gene: 3. The length of the CDR3 is 14 residues. In germline, CDR1 is MNHEY, CDR2 SVGAGI. The CDR3 sequence: CASSSTSGVYEQYF. CDR3 nucleotides: TGTGCCAGCAGTTCGACTAGCGGGGTATACGAGCAGTACTTC.

This sequence joins TRBV4-1 and TRBJ1-5; D possibly corresponds to TRBD1 (5 bases). CDR3 length equals 18 residues. The V gene's germline CDR1 is MGHRA and CDR2 YSYEKL. The V end lost 0 bases, the J end lost 4 bases, and 19 bases lay between the germline ends. The CDR3 DNA sequence: TGCGCCAGCAGCCAAGATTGGTGGGGGTCGGTCTTGAATCAGCCCCAGCATTTT. It is translated as CASSQDWWGSVLNQPQHF.

The V and J genes are TRBV6-2 or TRBV6-3 and TRBJ2-1, with D tentatively TRBD1 or TRBD2 (5 bases each). Germline V gene sequence: CDR1 MNHEY, CDR2 SVGEGT. This CDR3 spans 15 amino acids. With 0 bases removed from V and 7 bases from J, the gap between germline ends came to 13 bases. The CDR3 DNA follows: TGTGCCAGCAGTTACTCGGCAGGGTCGGGAAATGAGCAGTTCTTC. It translates to CASSYSAGSGNEQFF.

The genes are TRBV19 and TRBJ1-3; D may be TRBD1 (6 bases). Germline V gene lookup returns CDR1 LNHDA and CDR2 SQIVND (reference sequence). The V end lost 5 bases, the J end lost 0 bases, and 14 bases lay between the germline ends. This CDR3 has 16 residues. CDR3 in amino acids: CASSQGHLNSGNTIYF. DNA for the CDR3: TGTGCCAGTAGTCAGGGACATCTTAACTCTGGAAACACCATATATTTT. The whole variable domain, filled in from reference TRBV19 and TRBJ1-3, reads DGGITQSPKYLFRKEGQNVTLSCEQNLNHDAMYWYRQDPGQGLRLIYYSQIVNDFQKGDIAEGYSVSREKKESFPLTVTSAQKNPTAFYLCASSQGHLNSGNTIYFGEGSWLTVV.

The rearrangement joins TRBV13 to TRBJ1-1; 8 bases fit TRBD1. V shed 7 bases and J 2 bases; nucleotides not matched to a gene: 9. In germline, CDR1 is PRHDT, CDR2 FYEKMQ (reference sequence). This CDR3 is built from 15 residues. For the CDR3, the DNA is TGTGCCAGCAACCCAGGGGGCGGCGGAAACACTGAAGCTTTCTTT. It encodes CASNPGGGGNTEAFF.

This CDR3 reads CASSLGQGTSGNTIYF. CDR3 bases: TGCGCCAGCAGCTTGGGACAGGGGACCTCTGGAAACACCATATATTTT. The V and J genes are TRBV5-1 and TRBJ1-3; 8 bases line up with TRBD1. Trimming cost V 0 bases and J 0 bases; bases outside gene matches: 2. The CDR3 has 16 residues. The germline gives CDR1 SGHRS, CDR2 YFSETQ.

The gene calls are TRBV7-9 and TRBJ1-1, with D maybe TRBD1 (5 bases). This CDR3 comprises 11 residues. Germline V CDR1 and CDR2: SEHNR, FQNEAQ (reference sequence). The V and J ends lost 5 bases and 7 bases respectively, with 8 bases between them. This CDR3 is CASSRQFEAFF. The CDR3, as DNA: TGTGCCAGCAGCCGACAGTTTGAAGCTTTCTTT.

This chain joins TRBV5-1 and TRBJ2-3, with 10 bases matching TRBD1. This CDR3 region has 14 residues. V lost 4 bases, J lost 8 bases, and 7 bases stayed unmatched. Per the germline V gene, CDR1 is SGHRS and CDR2 is YFSETQ. In DNA, the CDR3 is TGCGCCAGCAGCCCCCGGGGGGACAGGGGTACGCAGTATTTT. Translation: CASSPRGDRGTQYF.

This clone was observed once. The CDR3 here is CASSLAGSRFPSSTDTQYF. In DNA, the CDR3 is TGTGCCAGCAGTTTGGCGGGCTCCCGTTTCCCGTCTAGCACAGATACGCAGTATTTT. This rearrangement joins TRBV6-2 or TRBV6-3 to TRBJ2-3; D is possibly TRBD2 (5 bases). Germline V gives CDR1 MNHEY, CDR2 SVGEGT. CDR3 length equals 19 residues. With 4 bases removed from V and 0 bases from J, the gap between germline ends came to 23 bases.

This clone was observed once. The chain recombines TRBV3-1 (or the pseudogene TRBV3-2) with TRBJ1-4; the D gene is possibly TRBD1 (5 bases). V was trimmed by 5 bases and J by 8 bases, leaving 15 bases between them. The CDR3 is 14 residues long. The germline V gene encodes CDR1 LGHDT and CDR2 YNNKEL (reference sequence). The CDR3 sequence is CASSLGRWFEKLFF. The CDR3 bases are TGTGCCAGCAGCTTGGGACGGTGGTTCGAAAAACTGTTTTTT.

The CDR3 coding sequence is TGTGCCAGCTCACCACCGACCCACACAGATACGCAGTATTTT. Translated, it gives CASSPPTHTDTQYF. The chain employs TRBV18 and TRBJ2-3; unclear D gene. CDR3 size: 14 residues. The ends were cut back, 0 bases at V and 2 bases at J, with 6 bases in the middle. The germline CDR1 and CDR2 sequences are KGHSH and LQKENI. The entire variable domain, with the rest obtained from reference TRBV18 and TRBJ2-3, is as follows: NAGVMQNPRHLVRRRGQEARLRCSPMKGHSHVYWYRQLPEEGLKFMVYLQKENIIDESGMPKERFSAEFPKEGPSILRIQQVVRGDSAAYFCASSPPTHTDTQYFGPGTRLTVL.

The J gene is TRBJ2-5, the V gene TRBV4-1; D not resolved. The V gene's germline CDR1 is MGHRA and CDR2 YSYEKL. The CDR3 has 14 residues. V lost 1 base to trimming and J lost 7 bases, with 13 bases between them. CDR3 loop: CASSQVTEKRTQYF. CDR3 nucleotides: TGCGCCAGCAGCCAAGTCACAGAGAAAAGGACCCAGTACTTC.

This clone was detected a few times. The chain carries TRBV6-5 and TRBJ1-2; 9 bases agree with TRBD1. The CDR3 totals 13 residues. After removal of 5 bases from V and 6 bases from J, the junction contained 4 bases not matched to a gene. The germline gives CDR1 MNHEY, CDR2 SVGAGI. CDR3 nucleotides: TGTGCCAGCAGTACAACAGGGGGCGATGGCTACACCTTC. It codes for CASSTTGGDGYTF.

J is TRBJ2-7 and V is TRBV7-2; a possible D gene is TRBD2 (5 bases). Trimming removed 0 bases from V and 2 bases from J, with 8 bases in between. Germline loops: CDR1 SGHTA, CDR2 FQGNSA. The CDR3 has 14 amino acids. The CDR3 DNA follows: TGTGCCAGCAGCTTAGCCCGGGGTACCTACGAGCAGTACTTC. Its translation is CASSLARGTYEQYF.

CDR3: CASSWEDNEQFF. The CDR3, as DNA: TGTGCCAGCAGCTGGGAAGACAATGAGCAGTTCTTC. The chain carries TRBV7-9 and TRBJ2-1; D is ambiguous. The length of the CDR3 is 12 residues. CDR1 is SEHNR, CDR2 FQNEAQ, per germline (reference sequence). The V end was cut by 4 bases, the J end by 5 bases, with 6 bases between.

V usage is TRBV3-1 (or the pseudogene TRBV3-2) and J usage is TRBJ1-2, with TRBD1 as a possible D gene (6 bases). Germline V gives CDR1 LGHDT, CDR2 YNNKEL (reference sequence). The CDR3 length is 14 residues. Between the trimmed V and J ends, which lost 2 bases and 1 base, there was a span of 8 bases. CDR3 in amino acids: CASSQSQGNYGYTF. The CDR3 bases are TGTGCCAGCAGCCAATCACAGGGTAACTATGGCTACACCTTC.

The rearrangement uses TRBV4-1 and TRBJ1-5; unclear D gene. There are 15 residues in the CDR3. CDR1 and CDR2 (germline): MGHRA, YSYEKL. The V and J ends lost 0 bases and 5 bases respectively, with 11 bases between them. The CDR3 protein is CASSQDVGIHQPQHF. The DNA for the CDR3 is TGCGCCAGCAGCCAAGACGTGGGGATCCATCAGCCCCAGCATTTT.

This chain joins TRBV19 and TRBJ1-1; no reliable D call. This CDR3 contains 13 residues. From germline, CDR1 is LNHDA and CDR2 SQIVND (reference sequence). V gave up 6 bases and J gave up 1 base, with 9 bases separating them. The CDR3 nucleotides are TGTGCCAGTAGCCTTTCACGGAACACTGAAGCTTTCTTT. Translation gives CASSLSRNTEAFF. Supplemented by reference TRBV19 and TRBJ1-1, the full variable domain reads DGGITQSPKYLFRKEGQNVTLSCEQNLNHDAMYWYRQDPGQGLRLIYYSQIVNDFQKGDIAEGYSVSREKKESFPLTVTSAQKNPTAFYLCASSLSRNTEAFFGQGTRLTVV.

This sequence joins TRBV12-2 and TRBJ1-6. TRBV12-2 is termed a pseudogene. The CDR3 runs to 10 residues. The CDR3 loop reads CASPYSPLHF. DNA for the CDR3: TGTGCAAGTCCTTATTCACCCCTCCACTTT.

The J gene is TRBJ2-4, the V gene TRBV5-1; a weak D match, TRBD2 (5 bases). The CDR3 loop spans 15 amino acids. Trimming removed 1 base from V and 0 bases from J, with 8 bases in between. Germline CDR1 and CDR2: SGHRS and YFSETQ. The CDR3, as DNA: TGCGCCAGCAGCTTGAACGGGGAAGCCAAAAACATTCAGTACTTC. Protein product: CASSLNGEAKNIQYF. Looking up the rest from reference TRBV5-1 and TRBJ2-4 gives the full variable domain: KAGVTQTPRYLIKTRGQQVTLSCSPISGHRSVSWYQQTPGQGLQFLFEYFSETQRNKGNFPGRFSGRQFSNSRSEMNVSTLELGDSALYLCASSLNGEAKNIQYFGAGTRLSVL.

This chain joins TRBV5-4 and TRBJ1-2; possibly TRBD1 for D (5 bases). CDR3 length: 15 amino acids. Germline V lookup: CDR1 SGHNT, CDR2 YYREEE (reference sequence). With 4 bases removed from V and 2 bases from J, the gap between germline ends came to 15 bases. This CDR3 reads CASSPTTEGNYGYTF. CDR3 coding DNA: TGTGCCAGCAGCCCCACCACAGAGGGGAACTATGGCTACACCTTC.

This clone has a handful of counts. The V and J genes are TRBV6-5 and TRBJ1-5; no clear D gene. CDR1 and CDR2 from the germline V gene are MNHEY and SVGAGI. The V end lost 5 bases, the J end lost 1 base, and 12 bases lay between the germline ends. The CDR3 is 15 residues long. CDR3: CASSIEGRSNQPQHF. In DNA form, the CDR3 reads TGTGCCAGCAGTATTGAAGGGAGAAGCAATCAGCCCCAGCATTTT.

The CDR3: CASRRTGDSGNTIYF. For the CDR3, the DNA is TGTGCCAGCAGGAGGACAGGAGACTCTGGAAACACCATATATTTT. This chain links TRBV6-5 with TRBJ1-3; 7 nucleotides align to TRBD1. The CDR3 runs to 15 residues. Germline V gene lookup returns CDR1 MNHEY and CDR2 SVGAGI. The V gene end was trimmed by 6 bases and the J gene end by 0 bases; junction bases not matched to a gene: 5.

This chain uses TRBV15 with TRBJ1-5; D is unresolved. The V end was cut by 8 bases, the J end by 4 bases, with 9 bases between. CDR3 size: 12 residues. CDR1 and CDR2 from the germline V gene are LNHNV and YYDKDF (reference sequence). Here the CDR3 reads CATSQGNQPQHF. The CDR3, as DNA: TGTGCCACCTCCCAAGGGAATCAGCCCCAGCATTTT. Looking up the rest from reference TRBV15 and TRBJ1-5 gives the full variable domain: DAMVIQNPRYQVTQFGKPVTLSCSQTLNHNVMYWYQQKSSQAPKLLFHYYDKDFNNEADTPDNFQSRRPNTSFCFLDIRSPGLGDTAMYLCATSQGNQPQHFGDGTRLSIL.

The chain couples TRBV6-4 to TRBJ2-6; a possible D gene is TRBD2 (5 bases). V gave up 3 bases and J gave up 2 bases, with 8 bases separating them. This CDR3 is built from 15 residues. Germline values: CDR1 MRHNA, CDR2 SNTAGT. CDR3 nucleotide sequence: TGTGCCAGCAGTGAGCGGGTTGCTGGGGCCAACGTCCTGACTTTC. As protein: CASSERVAGANVLTF.

The J gene is TRBJ1-1, the V gene TRBV25-1; tentatively, D is TRBD1 (6 bases). V was trimmed by 4 bases and J by 5 bases, leaving 14 bases between them. The CDR3 consists of 14 residues. The germline CDR1 and CDR2 sequences are MGHDK and SYGVNS. CDR3 DNA sequence: TGTGCCAGCAGTGGACCAGGGGTGGGAACTGAAGCTTTCTTT. Encoded protein: CASSGPGVGTEAFF.

The V call is TRBV6-5, the J call TRBJ2-2, with D possibly TRBD1 on 6 matching bases. CDR1 and CDR2 (germline): MNHEY, SVGAGI. Trimming shortened V by 4 bases and J by 7 bases, and 16 bases separated the two germline ends. This CDR3 is built from 15 residues. The chain's CDR3 is CASSFHREASGELFF. Here the CDR3 DNA reads TGTGCCAGCAGTTTTCACAGGGAAGCGAGCGGGGAGCTGTTTTTT.